The 7 T cell receptor beta chains presented below share a single source sample, sequenced in a study of T cells in women clearing cervical HPV infection. Only in-frame clones appear in the TCRdb table, and some are missing; sequencing was by immunoSEQ multiplex PCR. The sample table includes roughly 34,000 clones. The sequencing input was blood buffy coat. Source of these receptors: a woman between 18 and 69 years old with a cervical HPV16 infection that either progressed to CIN3+ or cleared (not recorded which).

Details on this clone: One end of the junction fails to match germline, which may point to a read error. Read data end 3 residues before the CDR3 end; the end is taken from the germline J gene. V and J are TRBV4-2 and TRBJ2-3, with 9 positions matching TRBD1. The CDR3 contains 17 residues. Germline lookup yields CDR1 LGHNA and CDR2 YNFKEQ. The CDR3: CASSPRATGGVTDTQYF. CDR3 DNA, as far as it was read: TGCGCCAGCAGCCCCCGGGCCACAGGGGGCGTAACAGATACG.

A note on this clone: The read ends 3 residues shy of where the CDR3 ends; the end is completed using the germline J gene. The chain links TRBV19 to TRBJ1-2; the D gene is possibly TRBD1 (6 bases). With 10 bases removed from V and 3 bases from J, the gap between germline ends came to 21 bases. CDR3 length: 15 amino acids. In germline, CDR1 is LNHDA, CDR2 SQIVND (reference sequence). The sequenced CDR3 bases are TGTGCCACCAGGATACAGGGTGGAAAGGACTATGGC. Translated: CATRIQGGKDYG. The full CDR3 protein reads CATRIQGGKDYGYTF.

Comments on this clone: The read is 3 residues too short to cover the CDR3 end, so that end is filled in from the germline J gene. V usage is TRBV5-6 and J usage is TRBJ2-1; 8 bases align to TRBD1. The CDR3 has 15 residues. With 2 bases clipped from V and 8 bases from J, the junction kept 9 bases outside the gene matches. Germline-derived CDR1 and CDR2 are SGHDT and YYEEEE. Partial CDR3 DNA: TGTGCCAGCAGCTTAGGTCCAGGGGGCGATTATGAG. Encoded protein: CASSLGPGGDYE. The full CDR3 protein reads CASSLGPGGDYEQFF.

Notes on this clone: From the germline J gene comes the end of the CDR3, since the read stops 3 residues before it. V is TRBV14 and J is TRBJ1-3; tentatively, D is TRBD1 (5 bases). The germline CDR1 and CDR2 sequences are SGHDN and FVKESK. The CDR3 totals 17 residues. With 2 bases removed from V and 0 bases from J, the gap between germline ends came to 14 bases. Partial CDR3 DNA: TGTGCCAGCAGCCAACTAGAGACAGACCTCTCTGGAAACACC. Encoded protein: CASSQLETDLSGNT. The whole CDR3 sequence is CASSQLETDLSGNTIYF. The entire variable domain, with the rest obtained from reference TRBV14 and TRBJ1-3, is as follows: EAGVTQFPSHSVIEKGQTVTLRCDPISGHDNLYWYRRVMGKEIKFLLHFVKESKQDESGMPNNRFLAERTGGTYSTLKVQPAELEDSGVYFCASSQLETDLSGNTIYFGEGSWLTVV.

Comments on this clone: The read gets to within 3 residues of the CDR3 end, and the germline J gene fills in the rest. This rearrangement joins TRBV10-3 to TRBJ2-4; maybe TRBD1 (5 bases). This CDR3 has 13 residues. Germline CDR1 reads ENHRY; CDR2 reads SYGVKD. Deletions cut 3 bases from V and 8 bases from J, with 11 bases between. This CDR3 is CAISEYHRHIQYF. CDR3 bases read: TGTGCCATCAGTGAATACCACAGGCACATT.

Concerning this clone: The read gets to within 3 residues of the CDR3 end, and the germline J gene fills in the rest. The chain employs TRBV19 and TRBJ2-5, with 16 bases lining up with TRBD2. Germline CDR1 and CDR2: LNHDA and SQIVND (reference sequence). V was clipped by 6 bases and J by 0 bases; unmatched bases: 1. The CDR3 length is 16 residues. The CDR3 DNA, read in part, is TGTGCCAGTAGGGGACTAGCGGGAGGGGACCAAGAGACC. This codes for CASRGLAGGDQET. The whole CDR3 region reads CASRGLAGGDQETQYF. Together with reference TRBV19 and TRBJ2-5, the CDR3 gives the full variable domain: DGGITQSPKYLFRKEGQNVTLSCEQNLNHDAMYWYRQDPGQGLRLIYYSQIVNDFQKGDIAEGYSVSREKKESFPLTVTSAQKNPTAFYLCASRGLAGGDQETQYFGPGTRLLVL.

About this clone itself: The CDR3 end lies 3 residues beyond the end of the read and is filled in from the germline J gene. Other DNA sequences within the sample encode an identical CDR3. The V and J genes are TRBV20-1 and TRBJ1-1; D not certain. The CDR3 is 10 residues long. Germline V lookup: CDR1 DFQATT, CDR2 SNEGSKA (reference sequence). Partial CDR3 DNA: TGCAGTGCCGTAAGGTCATCC. Amino acid sequence: CSAVRSS. The whole CDR3 sequence reads CSAVRSSAFF.